The T cell receptor beta chain under discussion was sequenced for a study of T-cell reconstitution after alpha-beta-depleted transplantation in children. Unique molecular identifiers were incorporated during preparation of the TCRbeta library. From the PCR reads, TCRdb called clonotypes with MiXCR, one entry per CDR3 protein. The data hold about 980,000 distinct CDR3 sequences, with about 29% observed a single time. The ends lost 3 bases at V and 7 bases at J; junction bases unmatched: 19. The CDR3 is 18 amino acids. CDR1 LGHDT and CDR2 YNNKEL come from the germline V gene (reference sequence). This clonotype was sampled from a boy less than two years old who had a stem cell transplant for SCID, so the T cells may come from the graft donor. The chain recombines TRBV3-1 with TRBJ1-2, with 8 bases lining up with TRBD1. The sequences come from PBMCs, mostly from graft donor cells, collected 360 days after TCRalphabeta/CD19-depleted stem cell transplant. The CDR3: CASSQMRPDRGLLGGYTF. In nucleotides, the CDR3 is TGTGCCAGCAGCCAGATGCGCCCTGACAGGGGCCTCCTGGGTGGCTACACCTTC.